These 21 T cell receptor beta chains came from one sample sequenced in a study of Ad26.COV2.S vaccination and SARS-CoV-2 variants. Treatment specified: some 19 received Ad26.COV2.S at low or high dose, single or two shots; several received placebo; per-sample allocation not given. Samples analyzed were those drawn on day 63 after the first vaccine or placebo injection. Sequencing was performed with immunoSEQ multiplex PCR; in TCRdb, only in-frame clones are kept and a portion is missing. Of about 320,000 clones in the sample, roughly 80% were seen once. Sequencing was performed on peripheral blood, taken in a trial of Ad26.COV2.S vaccine versus placebo. These receptors were obtained from a person aged 18-65 years who received the Ad26.COV2.S COVID-19 vaccine or a placebo.

This chain uses TRBV6-5 with TRBJ1-1, with D hard to call. Germline loops: CDR1 MNHEY, CDR2 SVGAGI. Trimming pared 2 bases from V and 11 bases from J, leaving 9 bases between. This CDR3 has 11 amino acids. In DNA, the CDR3 is TGTGCCAGCAGTTACGGGCAGCAGGCTTTCTTT. It yields the protein CASSYGQQAFF.

The V call is TRBV28, the J call TRBJ2-3; 11 nucleotides line up with TRBD2. This CDR3 is 16 amino acids long. V was pared by 6 bases and J by 1 base, with 6 bases of the junction left unmatched. Germline-derived CDR1 and CDR2 are MDHEN and SYDVKM. This CDR3 is CASRPSSGGGTDTQYF. The CDR3 nucleotides are TGTGCCAGCAGACCGAGTAGCGGGGGGGGCACAGATACGCAGTATTTT.

The CDR3 reads CATSREVESQYF. The CDR3 region has the DNA TGTGCCACCAGCAGAGAGGTGGAATCGCAGTACTTC. The chain couples TRBV15 to TRBJ2-7; unclear D gene. Germline V gives CDR1 LNHNV, CDR2 YYDKDF (reference sequence). This CDR3 region has 12 residues. The V and J ends lost 0 bases and 9 bases respectively, with 9 bases between them.

The CDR3 here is CASTRGLPGPSLSTGELFF. In DNA form, the CDR3 reads TGCGCCAGCACTCGTGGCCTCCCGGGACCGAGTTTATCCACCGGGGAGCTGTTTTTT. The chain recombines TRBV5-1 with TRBJ2-2; D may match TRBD1 or TRBD2 (5 bases each). Trimming removed 6 bases at V and 4 bases at J, with 28 bases between. The CDR3 has 19 amino acids. From germline, CDR1 is SGHRS and CDR2 YFSETQ.

The J gene is TRBJ1-5, the V gene TRBV28, with D unclear. V shed 6 bases and J shed 0 bases, with 6 bases lying between them. Per the germline V gene, CDR1 is MDHEN and CDR2 is SYDVKM. This CDR3 has 13 residues. CDR3 sequence: CASRVGSNQPQHF. The CDR3 DNA follows: TGTGCCAGCAGAGTGGGTAGCAATCAGCCCCAGCATTTT.

The CDR3 nucleotides read TGTGCCACTAGGGCCCAGCAAAACTACGAGCAGTACTTC. It codes for CATRAQQNYEQYF. The chain employs TRBV19 and TRBJ2-7, with unresolved D. This CDR3 has 13 amino acids. The ends were cut back, 10 bases at V and 3 bases at J, with 16 bases in the middle. Germline CDR1 and CDR2: LNHDA and SQIVND (reference sequence).

Points on this clone: The junction departs from germline at one end; a sequencing error may be responsible. The CDR3 nucleotides are TGTGCCAGCTCACCGATTCCCAGGACCCTTAGGGACTTC. As protein: CASSPIPRTLRDF. The rearrangement uses TRBV18 and TRBJ2-7; D is ambiguous. Germline CDR1 and CDR2: KGHSH and LQKENI. The CDR3 spans 13 residues. The full variable domain, rest sourced from reference TRBV18 and TRBJ2-7, is NAGVMQNPRHLVRRRGQEARLRCSPMKGHSHVYWYRQLPEEGLKFMVYLQKENIIDESGMPKERFSAEFPKEGPSILRIQQVVRGDSAAYFCASSPIPRTLRDFGPGTRLTVT.

V and J are TRBV7-3 and TRBJ2-1, with TRBD2 matching 9 bases. The ends lost 0 bases at V and 9 bases at J; junction bases unmatched: 6. The CDR3 is made up of 15 amino acids. Germline V gives CDR1 SGHTA, CDR2 FQGTGA. The CDR3 DNA reads TGTGCCAGCAGCTTAACGCGGGGGGGCCCCCTTGAGCAGTTCTTC. It translates to CASSLTRGGPLEQFF.

The V and J genes are TRBV29-1 and TRBJ1-3, with D tentatively TRBD1 (5 bases). Germline V CDR1 and CDR2: SQVTM, ANQGSEA. Trimming removed 8 bases from V and 0 bases from J, with 20 bases in between. The CDR3 covers 16 residues. CDR3 DNA sequence: TGCAGCACAACGGCGGGGCGGCCATCCTCTGGAAACACCATATATTTT. Translated: CSTTAGRPSSGNTIYF.

V and J are TRBV6-5 and TRBJ1-4; a possible D gene is TRBD1 (6 bases). Trimming took 2 bases from V and 7 from J, leaving 17 bases between them. This CDR3 has 16 residues. Looked up from germline, CDR1 is MNHEY and CDR2 is SVGAGI. CDR3 nucleotide sequence: TGTGCCAGCAGTTACGGGCCGGGGGCGCGAGCTGAAAAACTGTTTTTT. Protein product: CASSYGPGARAEKLFF.

The V gene is TRBV15, the J gene TRBJ1-6; D is ambiguous. The CDR3 sequence is 15 residues long. Germline assignment: CDR1 LNHNV and CDR2 YYDKDF (reference sequence). With 2 bases removed from V and 9 bases from J, the gap between germline ends came to 14 bases. The CDR3 here is CATSRRSGAVSPLHF. DNA of the CDR3: TGTGCCACCAGCAGAAGGTCGGGAGCAGTTTCACCCCTCCACTTT.

This clone was found a few times. The chain links TRBV28 to TRBJ1-3; possible D gene TRBD1, 6 bases. Germline CDR1 is MDHEN and CDR2 is SYDVKM. The CDR3 has 16 residues. V gave up 8 bases and J gave up 1 base, with 18 bases separating them. Here the CDR3 reads CASHTIGGTSGNTIYF. The CDR3 region has the DNA TGTGCCAGCCACACGATCGGGGGCACGTCTGGAAACACCATATATTTT.

The chain recombines TRBV5-1 with TRBJ2-1; no firm D call. This CDR3 is 13 amino acids long. Germline values: CDR1 SGHRS, CDR2 YFSETQ. Trimming pared 6 bases from V and 0 bases from J, leaving 7 bases between. The CDR3 is CASTKSSYNEQFF. CDR3 coding DNA: TGCGCCAGCACCAAGAGCTCCTACAATGAGCAGTTCTTC.

This sequence joins TRBV5-6 and TRBJ1-2; D call uncertain. The CDR3 is 15 amino acids. Germline CDR1 SGHDT, CDR2 YYEEEE. The V end lost 4 bases, the J end lost 0 bases, and 13 bases lay between the germline ends. The CDR3 here is CASSREVLSNYGYTF. The CDR3 bases are TGTGCCAGCAGCCGAGAGGTCCTTTCTAACTATGGCTACACCTTC.

A single count supports this clone. This rearrangement joins TRBV6-1 to TRBJ1-4; tentative D call: TRBD1 (6 bases). Germline V lookup: CDR1 MNHNS, CDR2 SASEGT. Trimming left V 2 bases short and J 6 bases short, with 16 bases between. The CDR3 is 16 amino acids. The CDR3 nucleotides are TGTGCCAGCAGTGAAACCTCACAGGGAGGTCATGAAAAACTGTTTTTT. Residues: CASSETSQGGHEKLFF.

The V call is TRBV28, the J call TRBJ1-2; D remains ambiguous. This CDR3 contains 11 residues. V lost 5 bases and J lost 8, with 9 bases in between. Germline-derived CDR1 and CDR2 are MDHEN and SYDVKM. CDR3 in amino acids: CASSPSGGYTF. The DNA for the CDR3 is TGTGCCAGCAGTCCCTCCGGCGGCTACACCTTC.

The chain has TRBV29-1 and TRBJ1-2; 8 positions agree with TRBD1. The CDR3 totals 12 residues. V lost 6 bases and J lost 8; bases outside the gene matches: 8. Germline V gene lookup returns CDR1 SQVTM and CDR2 ANQGSEA. The CDR3 bases are TGCAGCGTGGTCGGACAGGGAAAGGGCTACACCTTC. This encodes CSVVGQGKGYTF.

The CDR3, as DNA: TGTGCCAGCAGTTTGGGAGGGTCTTTCTACGAGCAGTACTTC. Protein: CASSLGGSFYEQYF. The chain recombines TRBV28 with TRBJ2-7, with 7 nucleotides matching TRBD2. J was trimmed by 3 bases and V by 3 bases; bases with no gene match: 5. This CDR3 spans 14 amino acids. The germline V gene has CDR1 MDHEN and CDR2 SYDVKM.

This chain connects TRBV28 to TRBJ2-7; 7 bases fit TRBD2. CDR1 MDHEN and CDR2 SYDVKM come from the germline V gene. V shed 6 bases, J shed 0 bases, and the junction held 8 bases outside the gene matches. This CDR3 has 15 residues. CDR3 amino acids: CASRVVGGSSYEQYF. CDR3 sequence (DNA): TGTGCCAGCAGGGTTGTGGGGGGGAGCTCCTACGAGCAGTACTTC.

The CDR3 here is CASSFLGKGYTF. CDR3 nucleotide sequence: TGTGCCAGCAGTTTTCTTGGGAAGGGCTACACCTTC. The chain links TRBV28 to TRBJ1-2, with no clear D. The CDR3 extends over 12 amino acids. Germline lookup yields CDR1 MDHEN and CDR2 SYDVKM. V shed 3 bases and J shed 8 bases, with 10 bases lying between them.

To note about this clone: Other DNA sequences in the same sample also yield this CDR3. V and J are TRBV5-4 and TRBJ1-6, with D uncertain. The CDR3 runs 13 residues. Trimming left V 0 bases short and J 7 bases short, with 5 bases between. Germline CDR1 reads SGHNT; CDR2 reads YYREEE (reference sequence). CDR3 nucleotide sequence: TGTGCCAGCAGCTTGGGTGGGAATTCACCCCTCCACTTT. Translation: CASSLGGNSPLHF.